What follows is one TCR beta chain and its context. What this receptor recognizes is not known. The record has no base qualities; no much larger clone is one base away. Separate from the roughly 660-subject first cohort, the validation cohort of around 130 subjects was the group to which the donors belonged. The library was made by the immunoSEQ multiplex PCR assay. The published analysis was carried out like this. A statistical classification framework was built to diagnose cytomegalovirus status from the catalog of TCR beta chain sequences. Not all clones reach the TCRdb copy of this immuneACCESS table, which keeps in-frame sequences only. Checked studies attribute under half of the gap to unresolved V genes and leave the rest unexplained. V and J calls and clone size come straight from that table; D and trimming were deduced from the DNA. The sample table shows some 120,000 clones, and about 87% are seen once. About 1.9% of the sample is held by the ten biggest clonotypes.

The data were obtained in a study of cytomegalovirus exposure and HLA in healthy donors (dated by TCRdb to about 2017). Notes on the research overall: According to a later analysis, the approximately 130 validation repertoires were produced on the same platform as the approximately 610 repertoires of the first cohort. The aim of the study was to test whether cataloging public T cell receptors could identify signatures of past pathogen exposure. To predict cytomegalovirus infection status, the study combined high-throughput TCR immunosequencing, statistical association of individual TCRs with disease status, and machine learning. Along with the roughly 670-subject first cohort, a separate validation cohort of around 110 different subjects was used. Here is what the overall study found, with its caveats: A later analysis found that TCRs clustered in the first cohort also tended to co-occur in the 120 validation repertoires, with approximately 93% of cluster scores above 0. In the study, 150 to 200 TCR beta chains were listed as associated with cytomegalovirus. All 120 or so repertoires were used to score co-occurrence in the validation cohort in a later analysis, because that analysis had no HLA typing for the cohort. The classifier was reported to diagnose cytomegalovirus status with high specificity and sensitivity in both the original and validation cohorts. A few of the identified cytomegalovirus-associated TCR beta chains were confirmed in vitro to be specific for cytomegalovirus antigens. The authors suggested that the approach could potentially be extended to other disease states and immunological phenotypes. While some public TCRs were present in many individuals, most TCR sequences turned up only very rarely across donors.

At the junction V is shortened by 11 bases and J by 3 bases, with 14 bases in between. The CDR3, from cysteine to phenylalanine, totals 12 residues. Only the CDR3 DNA is retained, 36 bases long and in frame from the first base. Taken from the germline V gene (reference sequence), the CDR1 and CDR2 loops are SEHNR and FQNEAQ. This chain joins TRBV7-9 to TRBJ2-7, and TRBD2 may be the D gene, going by 5 matching bases. This receptor was taken from a young woman in good health and CMV-seronegative. The sequencing sample was made of PBMCs. CDR3 protein: CAVHGVGYEQYF. The DNA is as follows: TGTGCCGTCCACGGGGTGGGCTACGAGCAGTACTTC.